The rows below give T cell receptor beta chains drawn from one sample of a study of shared clonotypes between healthy human individuals. This table comes from immunoSEQ multiplex PCR, and its TCRdb copy is limited to in-frame clones, with some not included. Of approximately 1,500,000 clones listed, roughly 95% are singletons. Sequencing was performed on naive CD4+ T cells sorted from blood. The receptors stem from a man aged 25-40 years in good health. The CDR3 runs from the conserved cysteine through the conserved F or W. D genes are given only for firm matches.

CDR3aa: CASSVVRYEQYF
v_gene: TRBV9
d_gene: .
len: 12

CDR3aa: CAISESKWIGDEQFF
v_gene: TRBV10-3
d_gene: .
len: 15

CDR3aa: CAISEYGAANEKLFF
v_gene: TRBV10-3
d_gene: .
len: 15

CDR3aa: CASSPTLTAKQYF
v_gene: TRBV7-2
d_gene: .
len: 13

CDR3aa: CASSLKQGASSYNEQFF
v_gene: TRBV11-3
d_gene: TRBD1
len: 17

CDR3aa: CASSRQTGTSGIDEQFF
v_gene: TRBV4-2
d_gene: TRBD2
len: 17

CDR3aa: CSAVRSLENEQFF
v_gene: TRBV29-1
d_gene: .
len: 13

CDR3aa: CASTDGGRGNEKLFF
v_gene: TRBV5-1
d_gene: .
len: 15

CDR3aa: CASSEGLGQGREKLFF
v_gene: TRBV2
d_gene: TRBD1
len: 16

CDR3aa: CASSYSITGTEAFF
v_gene: TRBV6-5
d_gene: .
len: 14

CDR3aa: CASSLKWRADEKEQFF
v_gene: TRBV11-2
d_gene: .
len: 16

CDR3aa: CASNMDSNQPQHF
v_gene: TRBV2
d_gene: .
len: 13

CDR3aa: CASSAGGGSYNEQFF
v_gene: TRBV9
d_gene: TRBD2
len: 15

CDR3aa: CASSRLGGAGYEQYF
v_gene: TRBV6-5
d_gene: .
len: 15

CDR3aa: CASSLEISGFRETQYF
v_gene: TRBV11-2
d_gene: .
len: 16

CDR3aa: CASSEGLYGYTF
v_gene: TRBV6-1
d_gene: .
len: 12

CDR3aa: CAWSVQFGNTIYF
v_gene: TRBV30
d_gene: .
len: 13

CDR3aa: CARERWDRGWGQPQHF
v_gene: TRBV19
d_gene: TRBD1
len: 16

CDR3aa: CASSSRDSNTGELFF
v_gene: TRBV5-1
d_gene: TRBD1
len: 15

CDR3aa: CASSIRQGARPDTQYF
v_gene: TRBV5-1
d_gene: TRBD1
len: 16

CDR3aa: CATSRGVQPQHF
v_gene: TRBV15
d_gene: .
len: 12

CDR3aa: CASSSLAGGAYNEQFF
v_gene: TRBV5-4
d_gene: TRBD2
len: 16

CDR3aa: CASSLDRLGETQYF
v_gene: TRBV7-2
d_gene: .
len: 14

CDR3aa: CASSLEGAGANVLTF
v_gene: TRBV7-9
d_gene: .
len: 15

CDR3aa: CAWIPGPPSPAFF
v_gene: TRBV30
d_gene: .
len: 13

CDR3aa: CATSRDMGYEQYF
v_gene: TRBV15
d_gene: .
len: 13

CDR3aa: CAWRKGGTGDNQPQHF
v_gene: TRBV30
d_gene: TRBD1
len: 16

CDR3aa: CASSPEEGPWNEKLFF
v_gene: TRBV5-5
d_gene: .
len: 16

CDR3aa: CASSEYRQETQYF
v_gene: TRBV25-1
d_gene: .
len: 13

CDR3aa: CASRDIRNNYGYTF
v_gene: TRBV4-1
d_gene: .
len: 14

CDR3aa: CASSLAGGMNTGELFF
v_gene: TRBV5-4
d_gene: TRBD2
len: 16

CDR3aa: CASSHRGGAIANYGYTF
v_gene: TRBV5-6
d_gene: .
len: 17

CDR3aa: CASSPGTVSYYGYTF
v_gene: TRBV6-1
d_gene: TRBD1
len: 15

CDR3aa: CASSSRTSGDNEQFF
v_gene: TRBV11-3
d_gene: TRBD2
len: 15

CDR3aa: CASSLNFPADEQYF
v_gene: TRBV27
d_gene: .
len: 14

CDR3aa: CATGPGTSGRVVQETQYF
v_gene: TRBV15
d_gene: TRBD2
len: 18

CDR3aa: CASSSYQGGNYGYTF
v_gene: TRBV7-6
d_gene: .
len: 15

CDR3aa: CSVEGRRSGNTIYF
v_gene: TRBV29-1
d_gene: .
len: 14

CDR3aa: CASSSSIENYEQYF
v_gene: TRBV11-3
d_gene: .
len: 14

CDR3aa: CASNIRDSLYEQYF
v_gene: TRBV28
d_gene: .
len: 14

CDR3aa: CASSLGGRETNYEQYF
v_gene: TRBV7-6
d_gene: TRBD2
len: 16

CDR3aa: CASSQGIGANIQYF
v_gene: TRBV4-3
d_gene: .
len: 14

CDR3aa: CASSIDPARGNEQFF
v_gene: TRBV19
d_gene: .
len: 15

CDR3aa: CASSRPRDSIQETQYF
v_gene: TRBV2
d_gene: TRBD1
len: 16